This T cell receptor (beta chain) was recorded in a study of T cells in tuberculosis. Across the whole study: The T cells targeted glucose monomycolate, a mycobacterial lipid, via CD1B.

CDR3 length equals 15 residues. The germline V gene encodes CDR1 MDHEN and CDR2 SYDVKM. J lost 8 bases, V lost 6 bases, and 13 bases had no gene match. The method was immunoSEQ multiplex PCR; TCRdb's version includes in-frame clones alone and lacks a portion of them. The sample includes around 41,000 clones, about 94% of them seen just once. On this clone: The antigen remains unidentified.

The study's findings and limits: Selection depended on which cryopreserved specimens were available.

V gene TRBV28 combines with J gene TRBJ2-1; 7 bases agree with TRBD1. The sequence derives from a donor aged 10-30 years with latent tuberculosis or without tuberculosis infection. Some clones in this sample may be carry-over from other donors' samples. Sequenced input: PBMCs. The CDR3 nucleotides read TGTGCCAGCAGGAAACCGGGACAGTCTTGGGATGAGCAGTTCTTC. Translating gives CASRKPGQSWDEQFF.